Shown below are 2 T cell receptor beta chains from a single sample sequenced in a study of blood T cell repertoires in COVID-19. The repertoire was sequenced with immunoSEQ multiplex PCR; TCRdb's copy has only in-frame clones and lacks some. The table includes more than 90,000 clones, around 72% detected once. Sequenced material: peripheral blood. Every receptor here comes from a woman in her fifties or sixties in a cohort sampled during active or convalescent COVID-19.

This clone was seen just once. The chain links TRBV7-9 to TRBJ2-6, with a weak D call TRBD1 (6 bases). The germline V gene has CDR1 SEHNR and CDR2 FQNEAQ (reference sequence). There are 15 residues in the CDR3. Trimming left V 3 bases short and J 2 bases short, with 8 bases between. The CDR3 sequence: CASSLGAPGANVLTF. The CDR3 coding sequence is TGTGCCAGCAGCTTGGGGGCGCCTGGGGCCAACGTCCTGACTTTC.

This chain connects TRBV15 to TRBJ1-6; 8 bases agree with TRBD1. CDR1 is LNHNV, CDR2 YYDKDF, per germline (reference sequence). This CDR3 contains 14 residues. V lost 2 bases and J lost 7; bases outside the gene matches: 1. This chain's CDR3 is CATSRWTGNSPLHF. The CDR3 nucleotides read TGTGCCACCAGCAGATGGACAGGGAATTCACCCCTCCACTTT.